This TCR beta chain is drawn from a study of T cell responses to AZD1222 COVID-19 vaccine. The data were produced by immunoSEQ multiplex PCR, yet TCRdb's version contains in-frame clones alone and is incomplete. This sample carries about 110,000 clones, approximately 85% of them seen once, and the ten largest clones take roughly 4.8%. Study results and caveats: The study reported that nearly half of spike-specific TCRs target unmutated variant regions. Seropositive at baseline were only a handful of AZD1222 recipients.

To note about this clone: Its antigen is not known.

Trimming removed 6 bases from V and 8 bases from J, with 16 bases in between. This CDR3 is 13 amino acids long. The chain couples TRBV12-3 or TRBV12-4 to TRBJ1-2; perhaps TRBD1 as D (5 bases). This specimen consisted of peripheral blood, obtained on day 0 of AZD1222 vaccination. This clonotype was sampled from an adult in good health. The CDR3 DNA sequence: TGTGCCAGCAGCCTGGTGGGGGGGAGAGGCTACACCTTC. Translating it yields CASSLVGGRGYTF.